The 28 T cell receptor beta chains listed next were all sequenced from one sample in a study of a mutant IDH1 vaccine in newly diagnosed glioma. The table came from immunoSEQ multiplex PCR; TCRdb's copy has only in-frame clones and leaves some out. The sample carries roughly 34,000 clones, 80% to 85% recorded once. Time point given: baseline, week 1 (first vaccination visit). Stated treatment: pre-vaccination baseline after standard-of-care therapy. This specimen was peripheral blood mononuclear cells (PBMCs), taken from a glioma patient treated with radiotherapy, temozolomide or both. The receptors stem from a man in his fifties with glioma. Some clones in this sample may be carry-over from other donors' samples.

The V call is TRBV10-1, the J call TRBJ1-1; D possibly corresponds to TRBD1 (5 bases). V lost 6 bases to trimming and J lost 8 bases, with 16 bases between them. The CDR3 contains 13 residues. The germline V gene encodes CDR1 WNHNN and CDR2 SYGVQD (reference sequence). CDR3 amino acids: CASRRDLKGEAFF. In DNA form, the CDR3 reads TGCGCCAGCAGGAGGGACTTGAAGGGGGAAGCTTTCTTT.

The CDR3 DNA sequence: TGTGCCAGCAGTAGCTCTGGGGAGACCCAGTACTTC. Amino acid sequence: CASSSSGETQYF. This rearrangement joins TRBV6-6 to TRBJ2-5; D is unresolved. Germline V lookup: CDR1 MNHNY, CDR2 SVGAGI (reference sequence). There are 12 residues in the CDR3. V lost 5 bases, J lost 5 bases, and 9 bases lay in between.

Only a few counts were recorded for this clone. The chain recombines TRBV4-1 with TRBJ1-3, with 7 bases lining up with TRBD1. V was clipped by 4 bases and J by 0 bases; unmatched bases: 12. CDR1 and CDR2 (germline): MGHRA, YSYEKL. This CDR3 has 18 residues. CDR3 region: CASSRGTAFGTSGNTIYF. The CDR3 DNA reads TGCGCCAGCAGCCGAGGGACAGCCTTCGGGACCTCTGGAAACACCATATATTTT.

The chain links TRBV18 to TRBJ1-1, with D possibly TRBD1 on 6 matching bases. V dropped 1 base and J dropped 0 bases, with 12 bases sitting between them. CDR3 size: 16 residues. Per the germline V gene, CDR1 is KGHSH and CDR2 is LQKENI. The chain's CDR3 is CASSPQGVGLNTEAFF. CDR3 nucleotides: TGTGCCAGCTCACCACAGGGGGTTGGGTTGAACACTGAAGCTTTCTTT.

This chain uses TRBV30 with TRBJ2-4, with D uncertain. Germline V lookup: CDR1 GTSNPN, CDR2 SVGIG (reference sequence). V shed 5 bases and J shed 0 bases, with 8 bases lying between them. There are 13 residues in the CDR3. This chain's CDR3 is CAWQRLAKNIQYF. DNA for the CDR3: TGTGCCTGGCAACGGTTAGCCAAAAACATTCAGTACTTC.

The CDR3, as DNA: TGTGCCATCAGTGGCGGGGGGGGCACAGATACGCAGTATTTT. This translates into CAISGGGGTDTQYF. The chain couples TRBV10-3 to TRBJ2-3; 9 nucleotides line up with TRBD2. The CDR3 is 14 amino acids. The V segment lost 4 bases and the J segment 1 base; nucleotides outside the gene matches: 0. The germline gives CDR1 ENHRY, CDR2 SYGVKD.

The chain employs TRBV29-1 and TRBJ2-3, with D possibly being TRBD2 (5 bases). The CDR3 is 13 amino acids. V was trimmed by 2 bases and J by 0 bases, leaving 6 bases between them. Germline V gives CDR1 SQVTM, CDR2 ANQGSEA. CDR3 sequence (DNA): TGCAGCGTTGAAACGGGGAGCACAGATACGCAGTATTTT. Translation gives CSVETGSTDTQYF.

CDR3 in amino acids: CASSLGANTGELFF. In DNA form, the CDR3 reads TGTGCCAGCAGCTTAGGAGCGAACACCGGGGAGCTGTTTTTT. This chain joins TRBV7-9 and TRBJ2-2; D not resolved. Trimming stripped 1 base from V and 0 bases from J, with 3 bases between. The germline CDR1 and CDR2 sequences are SEHNR and FQNEAQ (reference sequence). The CDR3 consists of 14 residues.

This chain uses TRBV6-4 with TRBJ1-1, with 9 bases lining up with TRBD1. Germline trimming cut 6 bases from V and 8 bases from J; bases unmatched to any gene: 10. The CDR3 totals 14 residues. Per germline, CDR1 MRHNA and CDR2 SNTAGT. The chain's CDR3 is CASREFSGQGEAFF. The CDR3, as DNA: TGTGCCAGCAGAGAGTTCTCAGGACAGGGGGAAGCTTTCTTT.

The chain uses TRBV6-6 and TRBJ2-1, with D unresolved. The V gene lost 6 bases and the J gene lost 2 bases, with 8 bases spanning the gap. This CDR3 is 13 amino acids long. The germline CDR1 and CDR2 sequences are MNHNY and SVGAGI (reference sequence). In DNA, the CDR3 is TGTGCCAGCAGCCCCAGAACCTACAATGAGCAGTTCTTC. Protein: CASSPRTYNEQFF.

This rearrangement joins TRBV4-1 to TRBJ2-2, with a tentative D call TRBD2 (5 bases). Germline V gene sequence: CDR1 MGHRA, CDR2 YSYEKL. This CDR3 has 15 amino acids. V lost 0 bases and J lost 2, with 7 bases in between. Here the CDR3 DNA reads TGCGCCAGCAGCCAAGAATGGACTAACACCGGGGAGCTGTTTTTT. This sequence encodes CASSQEWTNTGELFF.

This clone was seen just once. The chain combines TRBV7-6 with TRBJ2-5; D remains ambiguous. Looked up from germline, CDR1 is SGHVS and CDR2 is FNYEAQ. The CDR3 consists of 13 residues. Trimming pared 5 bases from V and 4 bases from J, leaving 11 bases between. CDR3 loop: CASSPPHLETQYF. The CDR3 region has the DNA TGTGCCAGCAGCCCTCCCCACTTAGAGACCCAGTACTTC.

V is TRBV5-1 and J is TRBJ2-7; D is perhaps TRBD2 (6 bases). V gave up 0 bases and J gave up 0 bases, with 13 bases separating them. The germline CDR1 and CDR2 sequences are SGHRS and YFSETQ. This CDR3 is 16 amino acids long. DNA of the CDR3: TGCGCCAGCAGCTTGGCCCCTAGCGAAAACTCCTACGAGCAGTACTTC. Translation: CASSLAPSENSYEQYF.

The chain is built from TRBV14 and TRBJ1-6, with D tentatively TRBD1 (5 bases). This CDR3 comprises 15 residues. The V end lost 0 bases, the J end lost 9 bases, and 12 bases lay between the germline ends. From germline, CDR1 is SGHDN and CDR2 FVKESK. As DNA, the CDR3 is TGTGCCAGCAGCCAAGAGAAAGCAGGGACTTCACCCCTCCACTTT. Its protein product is CASSQEKAGTSPLHF.

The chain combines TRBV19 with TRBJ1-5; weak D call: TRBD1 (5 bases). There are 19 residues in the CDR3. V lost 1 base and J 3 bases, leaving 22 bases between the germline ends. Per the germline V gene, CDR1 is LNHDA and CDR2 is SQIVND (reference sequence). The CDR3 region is CASSIGHSPGKGINQPQHF. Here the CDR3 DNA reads TGTGCCAGTAGTATAGGCCACAGCCCGGGCAAGGGGATCAATCAGCCCCAGCATTTT.

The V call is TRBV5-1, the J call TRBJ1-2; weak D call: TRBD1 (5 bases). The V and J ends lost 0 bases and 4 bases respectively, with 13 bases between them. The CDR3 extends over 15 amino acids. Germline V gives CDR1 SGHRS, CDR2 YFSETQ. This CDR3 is CASSLGGWGGYGYTF. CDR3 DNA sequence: TGCGCCAGCAGCTTGGGGGGCTGGGGAGGCTATGGCTACACCTTC.

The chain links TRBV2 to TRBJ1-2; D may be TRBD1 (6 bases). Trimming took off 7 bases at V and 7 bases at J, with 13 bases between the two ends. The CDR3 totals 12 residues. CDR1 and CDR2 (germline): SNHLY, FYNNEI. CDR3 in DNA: TGTGCCAGCAAAAGACAGGATAGTGGCTACACCTTC. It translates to CASKRQDSGYTF.

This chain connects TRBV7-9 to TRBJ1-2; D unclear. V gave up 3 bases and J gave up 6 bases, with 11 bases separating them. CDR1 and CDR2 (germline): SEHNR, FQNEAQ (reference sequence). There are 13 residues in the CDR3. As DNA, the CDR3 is TGTGCCAGCAGCTTGGTGTTGGGTAATGGCTACACCTTC. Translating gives CASSLVLGNGYTF.

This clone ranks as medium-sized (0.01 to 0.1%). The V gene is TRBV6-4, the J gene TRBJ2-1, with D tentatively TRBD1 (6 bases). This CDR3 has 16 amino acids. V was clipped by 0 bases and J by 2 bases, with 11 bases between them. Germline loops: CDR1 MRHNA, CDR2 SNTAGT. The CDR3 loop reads CASSDSTQGTYNEQFF. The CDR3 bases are TGTGCCAGCAGTGACTCGACGCAGGGGACCTACAATGAGCAGTTCTTC.

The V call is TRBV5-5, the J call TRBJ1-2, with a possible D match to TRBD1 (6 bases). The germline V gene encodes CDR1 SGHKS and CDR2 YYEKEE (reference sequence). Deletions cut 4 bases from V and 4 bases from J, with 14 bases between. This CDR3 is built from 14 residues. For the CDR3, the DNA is TGTGCCAGCAGCATTCAGGCCAGGGGCTATGGCTACACCTTC. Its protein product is CASSIQARGYGYTF.

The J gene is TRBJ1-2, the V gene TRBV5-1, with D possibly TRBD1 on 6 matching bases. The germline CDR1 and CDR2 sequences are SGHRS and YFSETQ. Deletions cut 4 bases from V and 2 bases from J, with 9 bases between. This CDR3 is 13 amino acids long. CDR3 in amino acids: CASSPGQNYGYTF. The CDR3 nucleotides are TGCGCCAGCAGCCCTGGACAGAACTATGGCTACACCTTC.

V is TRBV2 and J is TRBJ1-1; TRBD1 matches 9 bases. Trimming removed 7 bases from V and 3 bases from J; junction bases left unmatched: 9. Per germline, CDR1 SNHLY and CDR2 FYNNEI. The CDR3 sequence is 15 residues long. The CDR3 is CASIEGTGRDTEAFF. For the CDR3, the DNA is TGTGCCAGCATCGAGGGGACAGGGAGAGACACTGAAGCTTTCTTT.

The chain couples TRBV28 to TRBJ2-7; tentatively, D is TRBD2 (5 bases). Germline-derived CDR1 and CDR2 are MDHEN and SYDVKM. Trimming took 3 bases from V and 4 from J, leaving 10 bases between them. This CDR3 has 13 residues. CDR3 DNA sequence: TGTGCCAGCAGTTTCGGGGTATCATACGAGCAGTACTTC. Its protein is CASSFGVSYEQYF.

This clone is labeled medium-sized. CDR3: CASSNDLGWGYTF. Here the CDR3 DNA reads TGTGCCAGCAGCAACGACCTTGGCTGGGGCTACACCTTC. The V gene is TRBV7-2, the J gene TRBJ1-2; D is unresolved. Germline V CDR1 and CDR2: SGHTA, FQGNSA. Trimming removed 5 bases from V and 8 bases from J, with 15 bases in between. This CDR3 has 13 amino acids.

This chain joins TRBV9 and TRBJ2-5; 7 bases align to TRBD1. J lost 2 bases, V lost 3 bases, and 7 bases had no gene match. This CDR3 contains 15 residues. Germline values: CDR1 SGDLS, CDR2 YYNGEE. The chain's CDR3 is CASSGGTVPQETQYF. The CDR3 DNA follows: TGTGCCAGCAGCGGAGGGACAGTACCTCAAGAGACCCAGTACTTC.

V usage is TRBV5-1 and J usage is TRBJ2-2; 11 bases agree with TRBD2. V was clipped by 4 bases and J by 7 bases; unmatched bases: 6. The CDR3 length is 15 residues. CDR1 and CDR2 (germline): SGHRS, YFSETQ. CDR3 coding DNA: TGCGCCAGCAGCGCCGGGACTAGCGGTGGCGGGGAGCTGTTTTTT. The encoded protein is CASSAGTSGGGELFF.

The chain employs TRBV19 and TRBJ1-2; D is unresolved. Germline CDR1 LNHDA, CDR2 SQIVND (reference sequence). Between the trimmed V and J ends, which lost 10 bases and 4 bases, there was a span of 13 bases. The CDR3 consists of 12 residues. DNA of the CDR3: TGTGCCACTCAACGGGAGGGCTATGGCTACACCTTC. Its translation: CATQREGYGYTF.

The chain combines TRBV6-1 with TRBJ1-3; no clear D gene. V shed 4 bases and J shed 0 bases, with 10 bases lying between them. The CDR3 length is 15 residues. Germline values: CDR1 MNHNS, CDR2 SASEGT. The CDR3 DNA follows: TGTGCCAGCAGTGGGTTTACACTCTCTGGAAACACCATATATTTT. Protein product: CASSGFTLSGNTIYF.